This T cell receptor (beta chain) emerged from a study of STAT5B mutations in CD4+ large granular lymphocyte leukemia. Per the authors' pipeline: The detection floor for productive clonotype frequency was 2.59 x 10-5. Sequencing used immunoSEQ multiplex PCR; TCRdb keeps in-frame clones, though not all of them. V and J calls and clone size are those listed in that table; D and trimming were worked out from the DNA. The table includes about 48,000 clones, under 80% detected once. Control samples were healthy donors' buffy coats. Specimen: CD4+ T cells from blood buffy coats. The receptor was derived from a human donor in good health.

CDR3 loop: CASSREGIVRDEQFF. CDR3 DNA sequence: TGTGCCAGCAGTCGAGAAGGTATAGTTCGGGATGAGCAGTTCTTC. The J gene is TRBJ2-1, the V gene TRBV2, with D unresolved. Germline CDR1 and CDR2: SNHLY and FYNNEI. V was cut by 5 bases and J by 8 bases, with 19 bases left in between. The CDR3 consists of 15 residues.